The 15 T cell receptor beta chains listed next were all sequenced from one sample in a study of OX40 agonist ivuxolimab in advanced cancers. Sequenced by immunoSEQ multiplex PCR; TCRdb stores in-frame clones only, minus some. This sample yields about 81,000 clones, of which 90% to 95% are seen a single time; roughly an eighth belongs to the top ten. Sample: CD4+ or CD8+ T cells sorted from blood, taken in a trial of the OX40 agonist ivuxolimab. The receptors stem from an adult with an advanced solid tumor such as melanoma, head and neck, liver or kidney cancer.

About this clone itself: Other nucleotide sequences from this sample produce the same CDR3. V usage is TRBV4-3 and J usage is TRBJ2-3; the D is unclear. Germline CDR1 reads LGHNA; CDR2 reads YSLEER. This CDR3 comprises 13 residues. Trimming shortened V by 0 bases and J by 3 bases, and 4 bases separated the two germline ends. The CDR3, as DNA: TGCGCCAGCAGCCAAGATCTGACAGATACGCAGTATTTT. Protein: CASSQDLTDTQYF.

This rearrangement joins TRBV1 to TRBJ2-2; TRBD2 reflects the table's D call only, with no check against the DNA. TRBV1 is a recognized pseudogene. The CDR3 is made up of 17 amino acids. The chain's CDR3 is CTSSLPGHREATGELFF. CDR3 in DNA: TGCACCAGCAGTCTCCCCGGCCATCGAGAGGCCACCGGGGAGCTGTTTTTT.

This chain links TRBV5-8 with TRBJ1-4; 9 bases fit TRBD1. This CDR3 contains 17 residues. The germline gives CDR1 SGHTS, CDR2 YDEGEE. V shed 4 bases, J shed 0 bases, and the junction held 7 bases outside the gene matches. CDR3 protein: CASSPGQGGATNEKLFF. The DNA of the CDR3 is TGTGCCAGCAGCCCGGGACAGGGAGGTGCAACTAATGAAAAACTGTTTTTT.

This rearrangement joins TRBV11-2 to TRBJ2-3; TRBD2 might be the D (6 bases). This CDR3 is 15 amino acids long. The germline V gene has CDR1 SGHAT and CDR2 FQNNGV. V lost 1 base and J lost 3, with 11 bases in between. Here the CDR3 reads CASSLVGRTTDTQYF. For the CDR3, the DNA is TGTGCCAGCAGCTTAGTGGGGAGGACTACAGATACGCAGTATTTT.

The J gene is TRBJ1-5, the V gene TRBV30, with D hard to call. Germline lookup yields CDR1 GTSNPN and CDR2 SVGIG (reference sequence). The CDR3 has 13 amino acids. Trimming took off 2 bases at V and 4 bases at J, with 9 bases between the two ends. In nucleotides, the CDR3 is TGTGCCTGGAGTTCAGAGTTTAATCAGCCCCAGCATTTT. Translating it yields CAWSSEFNQPQHF.

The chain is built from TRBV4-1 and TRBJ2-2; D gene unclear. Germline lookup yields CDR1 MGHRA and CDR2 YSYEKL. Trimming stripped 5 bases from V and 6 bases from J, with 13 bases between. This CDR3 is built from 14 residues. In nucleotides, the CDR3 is TGCGCCAGCAGCGCCCGACTTTCCTCCGGGGAGCTGTTTTTT. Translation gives CASSARLSSGELFF.

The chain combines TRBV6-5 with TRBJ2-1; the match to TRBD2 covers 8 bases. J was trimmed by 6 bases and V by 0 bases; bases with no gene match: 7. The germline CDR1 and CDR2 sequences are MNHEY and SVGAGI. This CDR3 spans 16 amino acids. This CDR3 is CASSYSTGGGSNEQFF. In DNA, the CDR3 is TGTGCCAGCAGTTACTCGACGGGAGGGGGTAGCAATGAGCAGTTCTTC.

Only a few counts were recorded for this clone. The CDR3 loop is CTSSQCTGELFF. Written as DNA, the CDR3 is TGCACCAGCAGCCAGTGTACCGGGGAGCTGTTTTTT. The rearrangement links TRBV1 to TRBJ2-2. TRBV1 is an annotated pseudogene. The CDR3 loop spans 12 amino acids.

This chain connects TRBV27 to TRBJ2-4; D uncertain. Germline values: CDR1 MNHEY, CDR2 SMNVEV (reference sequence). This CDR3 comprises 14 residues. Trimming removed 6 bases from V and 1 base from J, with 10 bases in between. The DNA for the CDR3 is TGTGCCAGCAGCCCGAATACGGCCAAAAACATTCAGTACTTC. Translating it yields CASSPNTAKNIQYF.

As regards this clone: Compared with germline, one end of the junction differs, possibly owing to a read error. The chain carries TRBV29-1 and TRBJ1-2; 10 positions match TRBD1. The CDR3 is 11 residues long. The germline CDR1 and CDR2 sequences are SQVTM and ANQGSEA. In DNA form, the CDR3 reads TGCAGTGCTCCCGGGACAGGGGATTCTGCCTTC. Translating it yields CSAPGTGDSAF.

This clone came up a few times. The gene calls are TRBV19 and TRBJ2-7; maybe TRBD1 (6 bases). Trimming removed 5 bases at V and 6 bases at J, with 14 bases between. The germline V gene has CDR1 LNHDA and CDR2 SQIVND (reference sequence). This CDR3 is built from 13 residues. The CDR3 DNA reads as TGTGCCAGTAGTTCTACAGGGCTTGGCGAGCAGTACTTC. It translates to CASSSTGLGEQYF.

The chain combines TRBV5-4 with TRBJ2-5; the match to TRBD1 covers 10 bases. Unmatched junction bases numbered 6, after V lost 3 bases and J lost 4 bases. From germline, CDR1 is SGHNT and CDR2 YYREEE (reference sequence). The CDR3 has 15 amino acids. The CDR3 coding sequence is TGTGCCAGCAGCTCAACCGGGACAGGGGTAGAGACCCAGTACTTC. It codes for CASSSTGTGVETQYF.

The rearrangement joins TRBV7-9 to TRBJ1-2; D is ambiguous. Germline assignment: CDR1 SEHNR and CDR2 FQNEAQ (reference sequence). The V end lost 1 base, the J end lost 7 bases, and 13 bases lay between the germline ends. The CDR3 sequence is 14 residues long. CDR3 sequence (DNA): TGTGCCAGCAGCTTAGAAAAAAAGGGTTTTGGCTACACCTTC. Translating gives CASSLEKKGFGYTF. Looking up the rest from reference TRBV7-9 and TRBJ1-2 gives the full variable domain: DTGVSQNPRHKITKRGQNVTFRCDPISEHNRLYWYRQTLGQGPEFLTYFQNEAQLEKSRLLSDRFSAERPKGSFSTLEIQRTEQGDSAMYLCASSLEKKGFGYTFGSGTRLTVV.

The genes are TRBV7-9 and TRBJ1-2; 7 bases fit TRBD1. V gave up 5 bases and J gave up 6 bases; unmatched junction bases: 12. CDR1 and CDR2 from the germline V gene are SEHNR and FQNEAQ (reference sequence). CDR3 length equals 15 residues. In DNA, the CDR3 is TGTGCCAGCAGCCTTCGGACAGGCCGCGGGGATGGCTACACCTTC. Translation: CASSLRTGRGDGYTF. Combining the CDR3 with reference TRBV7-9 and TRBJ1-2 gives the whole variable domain DTGVSQNPRHKITKRGQNVTFRCDPISEHNRLYWYRQTLGQGPEFLTYFQNEAQLEKSRLLSDRFSAERPKGSFSTLEIQRTEQGDSAMYLCASSLRTGRGDGYTFGSGTRLTVV.

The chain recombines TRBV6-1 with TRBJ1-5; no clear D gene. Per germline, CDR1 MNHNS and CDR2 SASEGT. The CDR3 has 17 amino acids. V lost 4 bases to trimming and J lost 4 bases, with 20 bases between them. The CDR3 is CASSALPGQAGNQPQHF. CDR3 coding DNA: TGTGCCAGCAGTGCCCTACCGGGCCAGGCCGGTAATCAGCCCCAGCATTTT.